This T cell receptor beta chain originates from a study of blood T cell repertoires in COVID-19. On the study more broadly: COVID-19 samples, acute and convalescent, were from the United States, Italy and Spain.

The CDR3 consists of 19 residues. The germline V and J ends were trimmed by 6 bases and 0 bases, with 21 bases remaining between them. The germline V gene encodes CDR1 MNHNS and CDR2 SASEGT. This clone was counted between two and nine times. Measured with immunoSEQ multiplex PCR; TCRdb has only the in-frame clones, and not every one. The table shows 200,000 to 300,000 clones, with approximately 83% occurring only once. This receptor was obtained from a human donor in a cohort sampled during active COVID-19. The chain links TRBV6-1 to TRBJ1-6, with D tentatively TRBD1 (6 bases). Sequenced: peripheral blood. The CDR3 DNA is TGTGCCAGCAGCGAACAAGGGGGGGGCTTGGCCTCCTATAATTCACCCCTCCACTTT. It yields the protein CASSEQGGGLASYNSPLHF.